This T cell receptor (beta chain) originates from a study of blood T cells in healthy people across ages. General study findings and limits: A greater number of naive CD4+ cells and higher diversity distinguished long-lived donors from aged donors.

Sample-barcoded 5' priming and a J-beta primer mix drove a second PCR of roughly 6 to 12 cycles. TCRdb used MiXCR to reprocess the 5' RACE reads, holding one entry per CDR3 protein. The sample consists of some 760,000 distinct CDR3 sequences, 20% to 25% of them appearing once. Worth noting for this clonotype: Its target is not known.

This sample also belongs to another study, concerning T cells of mothers and their children. Turning to that study: Every microgram of extracted RNA entered cDNA synthesis, around 1.6 ug per 15 ul.

This TCR was sampled from a boy aged 5-17 years in good health. The material sequenced was blood.

The chain's CDR3 is CASSRSGGNTEAFF. Written as DNA, the CDR3 is TGCGCCAGCAGCCGCTCGGGGGGGAACACTGAAGCTTTCTTT. The chain recombines TRBV5-1 with TRBJ1-1, with a possible D match to TRBD1 (5 bases). Per the germline V gene, CDR1 is SGHRS and CDR2 is YFSETQ. The V end lost 4 bases, the J end lost 1 base, and 11 bases lay between the germline ends. The CDR3 sequence is 14 residues long.